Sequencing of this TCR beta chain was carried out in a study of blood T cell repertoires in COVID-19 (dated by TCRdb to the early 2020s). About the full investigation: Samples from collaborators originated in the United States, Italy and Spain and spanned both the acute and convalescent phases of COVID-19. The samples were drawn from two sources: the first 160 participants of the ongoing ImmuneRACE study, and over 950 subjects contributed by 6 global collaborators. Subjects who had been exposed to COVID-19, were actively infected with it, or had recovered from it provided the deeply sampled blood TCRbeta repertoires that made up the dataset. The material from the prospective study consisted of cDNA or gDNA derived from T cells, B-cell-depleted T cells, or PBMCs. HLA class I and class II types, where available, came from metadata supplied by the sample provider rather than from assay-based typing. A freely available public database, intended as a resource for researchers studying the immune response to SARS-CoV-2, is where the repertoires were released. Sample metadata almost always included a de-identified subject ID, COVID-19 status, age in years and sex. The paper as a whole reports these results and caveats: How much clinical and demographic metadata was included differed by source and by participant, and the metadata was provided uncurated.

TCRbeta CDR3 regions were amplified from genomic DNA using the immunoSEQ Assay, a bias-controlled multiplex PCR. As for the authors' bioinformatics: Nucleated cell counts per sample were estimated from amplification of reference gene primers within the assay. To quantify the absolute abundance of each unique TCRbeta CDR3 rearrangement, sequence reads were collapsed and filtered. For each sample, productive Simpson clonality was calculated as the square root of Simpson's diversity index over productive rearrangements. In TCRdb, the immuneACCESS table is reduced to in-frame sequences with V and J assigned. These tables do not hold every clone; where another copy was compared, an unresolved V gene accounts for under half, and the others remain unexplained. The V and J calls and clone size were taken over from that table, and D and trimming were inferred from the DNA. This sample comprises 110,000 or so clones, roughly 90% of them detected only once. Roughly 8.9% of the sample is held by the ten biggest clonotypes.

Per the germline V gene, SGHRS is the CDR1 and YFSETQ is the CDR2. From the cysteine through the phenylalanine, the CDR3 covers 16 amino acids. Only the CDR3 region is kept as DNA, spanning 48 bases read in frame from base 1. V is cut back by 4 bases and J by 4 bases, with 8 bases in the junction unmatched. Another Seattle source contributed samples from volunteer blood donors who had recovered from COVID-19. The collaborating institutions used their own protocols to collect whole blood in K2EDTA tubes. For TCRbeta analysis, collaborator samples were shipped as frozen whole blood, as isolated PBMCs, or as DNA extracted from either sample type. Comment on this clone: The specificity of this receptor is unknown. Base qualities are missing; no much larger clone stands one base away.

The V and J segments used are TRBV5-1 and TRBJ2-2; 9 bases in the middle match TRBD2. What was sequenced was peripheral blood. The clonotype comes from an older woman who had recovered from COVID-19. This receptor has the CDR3 CASSLRTSVTTGELFF. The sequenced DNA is TGCGCCAGCAGCCTACGGACTAGCGTCACCACCGGGGAGCTGTTTTTT.